This T cell receptor beta chain appears in the sequencing data of a study of blood T cell repertoires in COVID-19. Study at large: Sites across the United States, Italy and Spain contributed samples from acute and convalescent COVID-19. In each case, the material was cDNA or gDNA derived from T cells, B-cell-depleted T cells, or PBMCs.

The CDR3 spans 14 residues. V lost 5 bases, J lost 4 bases, and 5 bases stayed unmatched. Germline V gene lookup returns CDR1 KGHSH and CDR2 LQKENI. The repertoire was sequenced with immunoSEQ multiplex PCR; TCRdb's copy has only in-frame clones and lacks some. The table has some 460,000 clones, about 89% seen once. The chain recombines TRBV18 with TRBJ2-1; 7 bases are a match to TRBD1. The origin of this receptor is a woman aged 25 to 39 with acute or convalescent COVID-19. The sequenced material came from peripheral blood. CDR3 amino acids: CASSATTGYNEQFF. The CDR3 DNA follows: TGTGCCAGCTCAGCCACGACAGGGTACAATGAGCAGTTCTTC.